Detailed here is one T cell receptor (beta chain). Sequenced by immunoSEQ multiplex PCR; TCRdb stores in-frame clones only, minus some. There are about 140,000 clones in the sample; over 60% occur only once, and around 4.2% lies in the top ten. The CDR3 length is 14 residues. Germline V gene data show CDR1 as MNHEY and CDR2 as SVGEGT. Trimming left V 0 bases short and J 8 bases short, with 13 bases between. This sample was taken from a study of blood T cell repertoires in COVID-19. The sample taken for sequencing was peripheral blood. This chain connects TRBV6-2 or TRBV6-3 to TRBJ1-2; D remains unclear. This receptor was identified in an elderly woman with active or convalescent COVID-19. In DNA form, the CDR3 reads TGTGCCAGCAGTTACTCGAGTCACCCGGAGGGCTACACCTTC. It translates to CASSYSSHPEGYTF.